This TCR beta chain appears in the sequencing data of a study of blood T cell repertoires in COVID-19. The V and J ends lost 6 bases and 1 base respectively, with 15 bases between them. In germline, CDR1 is SNHLY, CDR2 FYNNEI. The CDR3 spans 15 residues. Libraries were prepared by immunoSEQ multiplex PCR; TCRdb keeps only in-frame clonotypes and omits some of them. This sample has approximately 210,000 clones, with about 91% found just once. What was sequenced was peripheral blood. V is TRBV2 and J is TRBJ2-5; D ambiguous. This sequence originates from a man in his thirties or forties with acute or convalescent COVID-19. The CDR3 loop reads CASRFELVFQETQYF. CDR3 bases: TGTGCCAGCAGGTTCGAGCTGGTCTTCCAAGAGACCCAGTACTTC.